The 32 T cell receptor beta chains given below trace back to one sample, sequenced in a study of CD8 T cells in ankylosing spondylitis. Each CDR3 protein is one row after TCRdb ran MiXCR on the 5' RACE reads. The sample lists fewer than 130,000 distinct CDR3 sequences; less than 25% were seen once. Sequencing was performed on synovial fluid, either unsorted or a sorted T cell fraction (not recorded which). Receptor source: a male donor with ankylosing spondylitis.

The chain is built from TRBV20-1 and TRBJ2-5; D is unresolved. The germline V gene has CDR1 DFQATT and CDR2 SNEGSKA (reference sequence). V gave up 3 bases and J gave up 5 bases, with 4 bases separating them. There are 10 residues in the CDR3. In nucleotides, the CDR3 is TGCAGTGCTAGGGTCGAGACCCAGTACTTC. This codes for CSARVETQYF.

The chain couples TRBV12-3 or TRBV12-4 to TRBJ1-1; 7 nucleotides align to TRBD1. Trimming at V came to 5 bases and at J to 7 bases, leaving 10 bases not matched to a gene. CDR3 length: 14 residues. The CDR3 protein is CASSPPTGPFEAFF. Written as DNA, the CDR3 is TGTGCCAGCAGTCCCCCGACAGGGCCCTTTGAAGCTTTCTTT.

A single count supports this clonotype. This sequence joins TRBV28 and TRBJ2-7; D is possibly TRBD2 (6 bases). Trimming shortened V by 7 bases and J by 6 bases, and 13 bases separated the two germline ends. The CDR3 has 12 residues. Germline lookup yields CDR1 MDHEN and CDR2 SYDVKM. The CDR3 DNA follows: TGTGCCAGCACCCGTCCGGAGGGCGAGCAGTACTTC. Protein sequence: CASTRPEGEQYF.

The chain couples TRBV12-3 or TRBV12-4 to TRBJ1-2; TRBD1 aligns across 8 bases. V gave up 6 bases and J gave up 4 bases; unmatched junction bases: 10. The CDR3 loop spans 15 amino acids. The CDR3 reads CASRPAGGVSYGYTF. CDR3 DNA sequence: TGTGCCAGCAGACCCGCAGGGGGCGTAAGCTATGGCTACACCTTC.

This clonotype was seen at least ten times. J is TRBJ1-5 and V is TRBV12-3 or TRBV12-4; tentatively, D is TRBD1 (5 bases). The CDR3 is made up of 14 amino acids. Between the trimmed V and J ends, which lost 0 bases and 11 bases, there was a span of 14 bases. The CDR3 DNA follows: TGTGCCAGCAGTTTAGCGGGGGGGGGTAGGGCCCAGCATTTT. As protein: CASSLAGGGRAQHF.

This clonotype was seen many times. V is TRBV24-1 and J is TRBJ1-4; no firm D call. The CDR3 covers 14 residues. Germline V gene data show CDR1 as KGHDR and CDR2 as SFDVKD. V was clipped by 7 bases and J by 0 bases, with 8 bases between them. CDR3 region: CATRGHATNEKLFF. The CDR3 DNA reads TGTGCCACCAGAGGCCATGCAACTAATGAAAAACTGTTTTTT.

The chain carries TRBV6-1 and TRBJ1-5; tentatively, D is TRBD1 (5 bases). The CDR3 length is 16 residues. With 9 bases removed from V and 0 bases from J, the gap between germline ends came to 18 bases. The germline CDR1 and CDR2 sequences are MNHNS and SASEGT. The CDR3 DNA is TGTGCCAGTATTCGAACAGGACCAAATAGCAATCAGCCCCAGCATTTT. The encoded protein is CASIRTGPNSNQPQHF.

Only a few counts were recorded for this clonotype. The rearrangement links TRBV7-9 to TRBJ1-4; unclear D gene. This CDR3 is built from 16 residues. Between the trimmed V and J ends, which lost 5 bases and 1 base, there was a span of 14 bases. Germline V gives CDR1 SEHNR, CDR2 FQNEAQ (reference sequence). CDR3 loop: CASSRTGSGTNEKLFF. The CDR3 DNA sequence: TGTGCCAGCAGCCGAACGGGGTCGGGAACTAATGAAAAACTGTTTTTT. Full variable domain (remainder filled in from reference TRBV7-9 and TRBJ1-4): DTGVSQNPRHKITKRGQNVTFRCDPISEHNRLYWYRQTLGQGPEFLTYFQNEAQLEKSRLLSDRFSAERPKGSFSTLEIQRTEQGDSAMYLCASSRTGSGTNEKLFFGSGTQLSVL.

The V and J genes are TRBV5-1 and TRBJ2-1, with 8 positions matching TRBD1. Germline CDR1 is SGHRS and CDR2 is YFSETQ. Trimming removed 2 bases from V and 0 bases from J; junction bases left unmatched: 1. This CDR3 is 15 amino acids long. Here the CDR3 reads CASSLGTGSYNEQFF. As DNA, the CDR3 is TGCGCCAGCAGCTTAGGGACAGGCTCCTACAATGAGCAGTTCTTC.

This clonotype was seen a handful of times. The J gene is TRBJ2-1, the V gene TRBV27, with D maybe TRBD1 (6 bases). CDR3 length: 14 amino acids. V lost 2 bases to trimming and J lost 9 bases, with 14 bases between them. The V gene's germline CDR1 is MNHEY and CDR2 SMNVEV (reference sequence). This chain's CDR3 is CASSLTDSMSEQFF. In DNA form, the CDR3 reads TGTGCCAGCAGTTTAACGGACAGTATGAGTGAGCAGTTCTTC.

The chain employs TRBV12-3 or TRBV12-4 and TRBJ1-5, with D tentatively TRBD1 (5 bases). This CDR3 has 14 amino acids. V shed 3 bases and J shed 7 bases, with 13 bases lying between them. CDR3 region: CASSFSGSGQPQHF. The CDR3 region has the DNA TGTGCCAGCAGTTTCTCAGGGTCTGGGCAGCCCCAGCATTTT.

This chain uses TRBV11-3 with TRBJ2-2; D might be TRBD1 (6 bases). The V end was cut by 5 bases, the J end by 6 bases, with 13 bases between. CDR1 is SGHNT and CDR2 is YENEEA in the germline V gene. CDR3 size: 14 residues. The CDR3 is CASSPGPGAGELFF. As DNA, the CDR3 is TGTGCCAGCAGCCCCGGGCCAGGGGCCGGGGAGCTGTTTTTT.

The V call is TRBV7-9, the J call TRBJ2-7; TRBD2 is a possible D gene (5 bases). The CDR3 length is 12 residues. CDR1 SEHNR and CDR2 FQNEAQ come from the germline V gene (reference sequence). V was cut by 5 bases and J by 2 bases, with 7 bases left in between. The CDR3, as DNA: TGTGCCAGCAGCGCCGGGGCCTACGAGCAGTACTTC. Translating gives CASSAGAYEQYF.

This clonotype came up a few times. V gene TRBV27 combines with J gene TRBJ1-1; D may be TRBD1 (5 bases). This CDR3 region has 14 residues. Germline values: CDR1 MNHEY, CDR2 SMNVEV (reference sequence). V lost 5 bases, J lost 3 bases, and 13 bases lay in between. The CDR3 region has the DNA TGTGCCAGCAGTCCGTGGAGGGGAGACACTGAAGCTTTCTTT. Its translation: CASSPWRGDTEAFF.

The rearrangement joins TRBV10-3 to TRBJ1-5, with 7 positions matching TRBD1. Germline V gene lookup returns CDR1 ENHRY and CDR2 SYGVKD. The CDR3 covers 15 residues. The ends lost 4 bases at V and 0 bases at J; junction bases unmatched: 3. The CDR3 is CAISGGQNSNQPQHF. In DNA, the CDR3 is TGTGCCATCAGTGGGGGACAGAATAGCAATCAGCCCCAGCATTTT.

The rearrangement uses TRBV20-1 and TRBJ2-5; possibly TRBD2 for D (5 bases). The CDR3 length is 14 residues. V lost 0 bases and J 3 bases, leaving 11 bases between the germline ends. The V gene's germline CDR1 is DFQATT and CDR2 SNEGSKA (reference sequence). The CDR3 sequence is CSARDKRVKETQYF. The CDR3 DNA sequence: TGCAGTGCTAGAGATAAGAGGGTAAAAGAGACCCAGTACTTC.

This clonotype has at least ten counts. J is TRBJ2-1 and V is TRBV6-1; a possible D gene is TRBD1 (5 bases). V dropped 6 bases and J dropped 4 bases, with 10 bases sitting between them. This CDR3 has 13 amino acids. From germline, CDR1 is MNHNS and CDR2 SASEGT. For the CDR3, the DNA is TGTGCCAGCAGCCAGGACACGTACAATGAGCAGTTCTTC. The encoded protein is CASSQDTYNEQFF.

This chain uses TRBV5-6 with TRBJ2-6, with D perhaps matching TRBD1 or TRBD2 (5 bases each). Trimming stripped 4 bases from V and 0 bases from J, with 17 bases between. Germline V gene data show CDR1 as SGHDT and CDR2 as YYEEEE. This CDR3 comprises 18 residues. CDR3 coding DNA: TGTGCCAGCAGCGACGAGGGGTTTGTGAGCTCTGGGGCCAACGTCCTGACTTTC. The encoded protein is CASSDEGFVSSGANVLTF.

This clonotype was counted many times. J is TRBJ2-7 and V is TRBV30; D gene ambiguous. The CDR3 consists of 12 residues. V was cut by 3 bases and J by 2 bases, with 8 bases left in between. Germline loops: CDR1 GTSNPN, CDR2 SVGIG (reference sequence). For the CDR3, the DNA is TGTGCCTGGAGCAGACAAACCTACGAGCAGTACTTC. Translated: CAWSRQTYEQYF.

This clonotype was seen a few times. The rearrangement links TRBV6-1 to TRBJ2-2, with D possibly being TRBD1 or TRBD2 (5 bases each). V dropped 7 bases and J dropped 0 bases, with 9 bases sitting between them. CDR1 MNHNS and CDR2 SASEGT come from the germline V gene. The CDR3 runs to 14 residues. The DNA for the CDR3 is TGTGCCAGCACGAGAGGGGCGAACACCGGGGAGCTGTTTTTT. Protein product: CASTRGANTGELFF.

Many counts were recorded for this clonotype. The chain employs TRBV5-6 and TRBJ1-1; weak D call: TRBD1 (5 bases). CDR3 length equals 14 residues. Trimming left V 4 bases short and J 5 bases short, with 15 bases between. Per germline, CDR1 SGHDT and CDR2 YYEEEE. As DNA, the CDR3 is TGTGCCAGCAGCCCACGTGGCCCAGGGACTGAAGCTTTCTTT. It specifies CASSPRGPGTEAFF.

The rearrangement joins TRBV5-5 to TRBJ2-7; D is undetermined. CDR1 and CDR2 from the germline V gene are SGHKS and YYEKEE (reference sequence). Between the trimmed V and J ends, which lost 0 bases and 4 bases, there was a span of 11 bases. The CDR3 spans 14 residues. The CDR3 sequence: CASSLAYNSYEQYV. The CDR3 DNA reads as TGTGCCAGCAGCTTGGCCTATAACAGTTACGAGCAGTACGTC.

The J gene is TRBJ2-5, the V gene TRBV20-1, with TRBD1 as a possible D gene (6 bases). In germline, CDR1 is DFQATT, CDR2 SNEGSKA (reference sequence). The CDR3 runs to 15 residues. Trimming cost V 0 bases and J 2 bases, with 13 bases left between them. The CDR3 bases are TGCAGTGCTAGAGATCTGGGGGCTCGACAAGAGACCCAGTACTTC. Translating it yields CSARDLGARQETQYF.

The chain has TRBV5-4 and TRBJ1-2; perhaps TRBD1 as D (6 bases). Trimming cost V 0 bases and J 5 bases, with 11 bases left between them. Germline V gene data show CDR1 as SGHNT and CDR2 as YYREEE (reference sequence). CDR3 length: 14 amino acids. The CDR3 protein is CASSLAGQQYGYTF. In nucleotides, the CDR3 is TGTGCCAGCAGCTTGGCCGGACAGCAGTATGGCTACACCTTC.

This chain links TRBV12-3 or TRBV12-4 with TRBJ2-2, with TRBD2 identical over 12 bases. V trimming: 9 bases; J trimming: 4 bases; junction bases outside the gene matches: 12. This CDR3 has 17 residues. The DNA for the CDR3 is TGTGCCAGTGCTAGCGGGAGGGCCCCTCAATTCACCGGGGAGCTGTTTTTT. This gives the protein CASASGRAPQFTGELFF.

This rearrangement joins TRBV5-1 to TRBJ2-7; D might be TRBD1 or TRBD2, each matching 5 bases. CDR3 size: 13 residues. Trimming pared 4 bases from V and 5 bases from J, leaving 13 bases between. Germline V gene data show CDR1 as SGHRS and CDR2 as YFSETQ. CDR3 residues: CASSPRGDHEQYF. In DNA form, the CDR3 reads TGCGCCAGCAGCCCCCGAGGGGATCACGAGCAGTACTTC. The full variable domain, with the rest looked up from reference TRBV5-1 and TRBJ2-7, is KAGVTQTPRYLIKTRGQQVTLSCSPISGHRSVSWYQQTPGQGLQFLFEYFSETQRNKGNFPGRFSGRQFSNSRSEMNVSTLELGDSALYLCASSPRGDHEQYFGPGTRLTVT.

This clonotype showed up many times. Here the CDR3 DNA reads TGTGCCAGCAGCCACCCAGACCGAAACTACGAGCAGTACTTC. Its protein product is CASSHPDRNYEQYF. The genes are TRBV3-1 and TRBJ2-7; no clear D gene. Trimming took 3 bases from V and 3 from J, leaving 12 bases between them. CDR1 and CDR2 (germline): LGHDT, YNNKEL (reference sequence). This CDR3 spans 14 amino acids.

The chain is built from TRBV7-2 and TRBJ1-2; 7 nucleotides match TRBD1. The CDR3 extends over 15 amino acids. Trimming cost V 4 bases and J 8 bases; bases outside gene matches: 13. Germline-derived CDR1 and CDR2 are SGHTA and FQGNSA. DNA for the CDR3: TGTGCCAGCAGCTCATACAGGGGATTAGTGGGAGGCTACACCTTC. Protein: CASSSYRGLVGGYTF.

The V call is TRBV5-1, the J call TRBJ2-7; D possibly corresponds to TRBD1 (6 bases). Trimming pared 4 bases from V and 6 bases from J, leaving 11 bases between. The CDR3 totals 12 residues. Germline values: CDR1 SGHRS, CDR2 YFSETQ. CDR3 DNA: TGCGCCAGCAGCCTCCCCAGGGGCGAGCAGTACGTC. Its translation: CASSLPRGEQYV.

This clonotype has more than one count but fewer than ten. The chain has TRBV4-1 and TRBJ2-1, with 12 bases fitting TRBD2. Germline values: CDR1 MGHRA, CDR2 YSYEKL. After removal of 4 bases from V and 7 bases from J, the junction contained 8 bases not matched to a gene. This CDR3 comprises 16 residues. CDR3 in amino acids: CASSPGASGRANEQFF. The CDR3 nucleotides read TGCGCCAGCAGCCCCGGGGCTAGCGGGAGGGCTAATGAGCAGTTCTTC.

This clonotype was detected only a few times. The J gene is TRBJ2-1, the V gene TRBV6-1, with TRBD2 identical over 10 bases. CDR1 MNHNS and CDR2 SASEGT come from the germline V gene. V was clipped by 3 bases and J by 6 bases; unmatched bases: 8. The CDR3 totals 16 residues. CDR3 nucleotides: TGTGCCAGCAGTGACGATGGACTAGCGGCATTCAATGAGCAGTTCTTC. The encoded protein is CASSDDGLAAFNEQFF.

The rearrangement uses TRBV11-3 and TRBJ2-7; 7 positions agree with TRBD2. CDR1 is SGHNT, CDR2 YENEEA, per germline. The CDR3 loop spans 14 amino acids. V lost 5 bases to trimming and J lost 4 bases; unmatched junction nucleotides: 8. CDR3 bases: TGTGCCAGCAGCCCGGGGGGAAACAATTACGAGCAGTACTTC. Protein: CASSPGGNNYEQYF.